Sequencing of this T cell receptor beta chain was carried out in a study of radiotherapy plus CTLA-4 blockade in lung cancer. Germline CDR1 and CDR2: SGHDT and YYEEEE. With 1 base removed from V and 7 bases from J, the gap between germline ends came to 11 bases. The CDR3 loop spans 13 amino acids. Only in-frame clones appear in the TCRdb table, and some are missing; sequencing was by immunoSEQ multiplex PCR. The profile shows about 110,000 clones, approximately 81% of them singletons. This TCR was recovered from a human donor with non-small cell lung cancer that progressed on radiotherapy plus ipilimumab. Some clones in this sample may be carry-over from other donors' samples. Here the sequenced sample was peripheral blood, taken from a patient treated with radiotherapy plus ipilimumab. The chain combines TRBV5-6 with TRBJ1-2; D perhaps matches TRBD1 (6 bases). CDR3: CASSLWGASGYTF. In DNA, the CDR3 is TGTGCCAGCAGCTTGTGGGGGGCGTCTGGCTACACCTTC.